The T cell receptor (beta chain) under discussion was sequenced for a study of T cell repertoires in cytomegalovirus infection. Study in general: CMV infection plus the matching HLA type was flagged by public TCR beta signatures. Study observations and caveats: Dominating the ex vivo response were TCR beta clonotypes that were CMV-specific and HLA-C-restricted.

CDR1 SGDLS and CDR2 YYNGEE come from the germline V gene. The CDR3 spans 16 residues. Unmatched junction bases numbered 12, after V lost 4 bases and J lost 4 bases. TCRdb redid the calling of the reads with MiXCR, one entry per CDR3 protein. The table records roughly 860,000 distinct CDR3 sequences, roughly 33% of them present only once. As to this clonotype: Its antigen is not known.

The chain is built from TRBV9 and TRBJ2-3; 7 bases are shared with TRBD2. The sequence was collected from a human donor in good health (CMV status not recorded). Some clones in this sample may be carry-over from other donors' samples. The specimen comprised cultured CD8+ T cells from PBMCs, sampled from culture after CMV antigen stimulation. CDR3 coding DNA: TGTGCCAGCAGCCCGCGGGGGACCTTAAGGCCAGATACGCAGTATTTT. It yields the protein CASSPRGTLRPDTQYF.